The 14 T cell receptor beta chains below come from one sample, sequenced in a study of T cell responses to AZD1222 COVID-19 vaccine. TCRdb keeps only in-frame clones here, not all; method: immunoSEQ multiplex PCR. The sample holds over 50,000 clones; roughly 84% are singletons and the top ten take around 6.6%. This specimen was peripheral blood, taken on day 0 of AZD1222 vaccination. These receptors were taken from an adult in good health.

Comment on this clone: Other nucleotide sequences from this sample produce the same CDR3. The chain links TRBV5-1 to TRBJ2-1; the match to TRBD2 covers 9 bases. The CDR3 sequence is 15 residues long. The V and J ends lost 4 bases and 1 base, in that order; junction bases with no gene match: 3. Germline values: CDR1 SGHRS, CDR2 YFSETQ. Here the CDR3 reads CASSPTSGSYNEQFF. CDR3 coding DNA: TGCGCCAGCAGCCCCACTAGCGGGTCCTACAATGAGCAGTTCTTC.

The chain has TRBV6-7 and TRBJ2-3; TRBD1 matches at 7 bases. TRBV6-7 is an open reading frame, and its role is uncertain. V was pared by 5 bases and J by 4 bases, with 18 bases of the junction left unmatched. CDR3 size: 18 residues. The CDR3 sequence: CASSRPSEQRGRPDTQYF. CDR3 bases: TGTGCCAGCAGTCGACCCTCCGAACAGAGGGGGCGCCCAGATACGCAGTATTTT.

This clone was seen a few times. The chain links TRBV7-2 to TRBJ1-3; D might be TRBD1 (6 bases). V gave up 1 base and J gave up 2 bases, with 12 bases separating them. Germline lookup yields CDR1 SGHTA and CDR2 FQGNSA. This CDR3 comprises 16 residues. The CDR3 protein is CASSLEVGAAGNTIYF. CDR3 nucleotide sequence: TGTGCCAGCAGCTTAGAAGTGGGGGCGGCTGGAAACACCATATATTTT. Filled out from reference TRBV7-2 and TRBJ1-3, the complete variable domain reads GAGVSQSPSNKVTEKGKDVELRCDPISGHTALYWYRQSLGQGLEFLIYFQGNSAPDKSGLPSDRFSAERTGGSVSTLTIQRTQQEDSAVYLCASSLEVGAAGNTIYFGEGSWLTVV.

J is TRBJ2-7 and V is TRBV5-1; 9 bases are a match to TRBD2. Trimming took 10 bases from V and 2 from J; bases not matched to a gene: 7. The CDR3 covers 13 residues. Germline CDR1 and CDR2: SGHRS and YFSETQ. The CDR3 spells CARGAGGTYEQYF. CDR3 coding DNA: TGCGCCCGCGGGGCGGGGGGGACCTACGAGCAGTACTTC.

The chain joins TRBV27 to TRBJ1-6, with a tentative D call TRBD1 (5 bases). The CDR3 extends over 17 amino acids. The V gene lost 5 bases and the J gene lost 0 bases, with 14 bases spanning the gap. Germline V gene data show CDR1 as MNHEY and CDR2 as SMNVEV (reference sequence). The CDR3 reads CASSPLGASSYNSPLHF. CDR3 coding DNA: TGTGCCAGCAGTCCGTTAGGGGCGAGCTCCTATAATTCACCCCTCCACTTT.

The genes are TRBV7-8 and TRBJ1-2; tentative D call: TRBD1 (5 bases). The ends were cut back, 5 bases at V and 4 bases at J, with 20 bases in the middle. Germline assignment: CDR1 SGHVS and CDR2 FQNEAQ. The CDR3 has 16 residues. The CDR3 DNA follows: TGTGCCAGCAGCGAAACGGGAGGGGCGGCGGCCTATGGCTACACCTTC. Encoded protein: CASSETGGAAAYGYTF.

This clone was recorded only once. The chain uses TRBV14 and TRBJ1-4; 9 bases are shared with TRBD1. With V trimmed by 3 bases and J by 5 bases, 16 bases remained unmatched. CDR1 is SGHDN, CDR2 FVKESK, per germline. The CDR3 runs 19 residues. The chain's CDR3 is CASSHPAGTGSLWNEKLFF. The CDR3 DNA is TGTGCCAGCAGCCACCCCGCCGGGACAGGGAGCCTCTGGAATGAAAAACTGTTTTTT.

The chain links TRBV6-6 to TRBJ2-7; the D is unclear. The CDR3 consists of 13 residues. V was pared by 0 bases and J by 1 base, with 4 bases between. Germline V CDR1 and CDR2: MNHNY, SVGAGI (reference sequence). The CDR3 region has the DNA TGTGCCAGCAGTTACTCGAGTTCCTACGAGCAGTACTTC. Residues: CASSYSSSYEQYF.

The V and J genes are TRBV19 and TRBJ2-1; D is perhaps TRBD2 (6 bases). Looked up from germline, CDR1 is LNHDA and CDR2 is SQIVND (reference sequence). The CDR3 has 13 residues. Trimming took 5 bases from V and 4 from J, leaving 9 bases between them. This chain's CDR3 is CASSPREYNEQFF. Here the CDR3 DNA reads TGTGCCAGTAGTCCCCGGGAGTACAATGAGCAGTTCTTC. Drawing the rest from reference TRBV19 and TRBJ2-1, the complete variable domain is DGGITQSPKYLFRKEGQNVTLSCEQNLNHDAMYWYRQDPGQGLRLIYYSQIVNDFQKGDIAEGYSVSREKKESFPLTVTSAQKNPTAFYLCASSPREYNEQFFGPGTRLTVL.

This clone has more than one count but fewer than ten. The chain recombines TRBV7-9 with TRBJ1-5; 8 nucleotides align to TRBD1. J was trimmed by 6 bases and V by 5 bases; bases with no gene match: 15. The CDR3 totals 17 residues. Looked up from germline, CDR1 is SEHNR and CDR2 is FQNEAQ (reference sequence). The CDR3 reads CASSKKGGTGGSQPQHF. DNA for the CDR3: TGTGCCAGCAGCAAGAAAGGGGGGACAGGAGGGAGTCAGCCCCAGCATTTT.

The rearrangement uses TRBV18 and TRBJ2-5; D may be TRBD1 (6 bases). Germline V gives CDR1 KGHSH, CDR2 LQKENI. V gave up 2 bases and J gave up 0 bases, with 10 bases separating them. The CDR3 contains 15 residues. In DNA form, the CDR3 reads TGTGCCAGCTCACCATCCGACAGGAACCAAGAGACCCAGTACTTC. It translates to CASSPSDRNQETQYF.

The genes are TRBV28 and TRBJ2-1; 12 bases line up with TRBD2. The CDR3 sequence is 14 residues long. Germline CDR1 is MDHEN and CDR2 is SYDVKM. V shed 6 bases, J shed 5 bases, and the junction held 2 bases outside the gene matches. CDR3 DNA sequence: TGTGCCAGCAGACCTAGCGGGGGGGACAATGAGCAGTTCTTC. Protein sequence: CASRPSGGDNEQFF.

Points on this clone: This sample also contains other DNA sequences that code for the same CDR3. In nucleotides, the CDR3 is TGTGCCAGCAGCTCCCGGGACACCTCTGGAAACACCATATATTTT. Amino acid sequence: CASSSRDTSGNTIYF. V is TRBV5-6 and J is TRBJ1-3; maybe TRBD1 (6 bases). This CDR3 contains 15 residues. Germline loops: CDR1 SGHDT, CDR2 YYEEEE. V lost 3 bases and J lost 0, with 10 bases in between.

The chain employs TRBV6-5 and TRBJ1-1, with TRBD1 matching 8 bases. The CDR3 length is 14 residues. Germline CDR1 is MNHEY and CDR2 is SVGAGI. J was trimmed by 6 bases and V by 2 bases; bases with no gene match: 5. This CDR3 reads CASSYGTGTSEAFF. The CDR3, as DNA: TGTGCCAGCAGTTACGGGACAGGAACCTCTGAAGCTTTCTTT.